This passage covers 27 T cell receptor beta chains from one sample sequenced in a study of patients and donors after allogeneic stem cell transplantation. TCRdb itself ran the RT-PCR reads through MiXCR, one entry per CDR3 protein. The sample lists about 960,000 distinct CDR3 sequences, roughly 18% occurring once. The specimen sequenced was blood, either unsorted or a sorted T cell fraction (not recorded which). These TCRs come from a human donor who was either an allogeneic HSCT recipient or a stem cell or donor lymphocyte infusion donor (not recorded which). It is not recorded whose cells these are; they may come from a transplant donor.

The chain has TRBV14 and TRBJ1-4, with D perhaps TRBD1 (6 bases). The CDR3 loop spans 15 amino acids. Trimming left V 1 base short and J 3 bases short, with 9 bases between. Germline loops: CDR1 SGHDN, CDR2 FVKESK. CDR3: CASSQVGGSNEKLFF. The CDR3 region has the DNA TGTGCCAGCAGCCAAGTTGGGGGCTCTAATGAAAAACTGTTTTTT.

This clonotype was found a few times. The rearrangement joins TRBV20-1 to TRBJ2-5; 8 nucleotides line up with TRBD2. The CDR3 spans 15 residues. V lost 3 bases and J lost 2; bases outside the gene matches: 8. CDR1 and CDR2 (germline): DFQATT, SNEGSKA (reference sequence). Written as DNA, the CDR3 is TGCAGTGCTAGGAACGGGGGGGCTGGACAAGAGACCCAGTACTTC. Translation: CSARNGGAGQETQYF.

This clonotype occurred a few times. The chain carries TRBV10-3 and TRBJ1-1; no reliable D call. Germline loops: CDR1 ENHRY, CDR2 SYGVKD. The CDR3 has 14 residues. Between the trimmed V and J ends, which lost 8 bases and 2 bases, there was a span of 15 bases. CDR3 amino acids: CAIRPGQQNTEAFF. The CDR3 nucleotides are TGTGCCATCCGTCCTGGCCAGCAAAACACTGAAGCTTTCTTT.

The rearrangement joins TRBV5-1 to TRBJ1-2; maybe TRBD1 (5 bases). The germline gives CDR1 SGHRS, CDR2 YFSETQ. V was trimmed by 3 bases and J by 3 bases, leaving 15 bases between them. There are 15 residues in the CDR3. As DNA, the CDR3 is TGCGCCAGCAGCTCGGACACCCGGGGATACTATGGCTACACCTTC. Translation gives CASSSDTRGYYGYTF.

This clonotype was counted between two and nine times. The gene calls are TRBV5-1 and TRBJ2-2, with D possibly matching TRBD1 (5 bases). The germline V and J ends were trimmed by 0 bases and 4 bases, with 7 bases remaining between them. CDR3 length equals 14 residues. Germline CDR1 is SGHRS and CDR2 is YFSETQ. The CDR3 bases are TGCGCCAGCAGCTTGGGACAGCGCACCGGGGAGCTGTTTTTT. It yields the protein CASSLGQRTGELFF.

CDR3 nucleotide sequence: TGTGCCAGCAGCTTAGCGCTTCTATTAGGAGGTGAAGCTTTCTTT. Amino acids: CASSLALLLGGEAFF. The chain carries TRBV7-2 and TRBJ1-1; D is ambiguous. This CDR3 comprises 15 residues. The germline CDR1 and CDR2 sequences are SGHTA and FQGNSA. The ends were cut back, 0 bases at V and 7 bases at J, with 15 bases in the middle. The full variable domain, with the rest looked up from reference TRBV7-2 and TRBJ1-1, is GAGVSQSPSNKVTEKGKDVELRCDPISGHTALYWYRQSLGQGLEFLIYFQGNSAPDKSGLPSDRFSAERTGGSVSTLTIQRTQQEDSAVYLCASSLALLLGGEAFFGQGTRLTVV.

The genes are TRBV20-1 and TRBJ1-4; D ambiguous. The CDR3 runs to 11 residues. The germline gives CDR1 DFQATT, CDR2 SNEGSKA (reference sequence). Trimming left V 5 bases short and J 12 bases short, with 13 bases between. CDR3 amino acids: CSAWADAELFF. CDR3 DNA: TGCAGTGCTTGGGCAGATGCGGAACTGTTTTTT.

The chain links TRBV6-1 to TRBJ2-7; D gene uncertain. The CDR3 sequence is 14 residues long. Trimming pared 3 bases from V and 0 bases from J, leaving 9 bases between. Per the germline V gene, CDR1 is MNHNS and CDR2 is SASEGT. The CDR3 DNA is TGTGCCAGCAGTGATGGCTCCTTCTCCTACGAGCAGTACTTC. Translating it yields CASSDGSFSYEQYF.

This clonotype was counted at least ten times. The V and J genes are TRBV12-3 or TRBV12-4 and TRBJ1-2, with TRBD1 as a possible D gene (6 bases). The V and J ends lost 0 bases and 8 bases respectively, with 13 bases between them. This CDR3 comprises 14 residues. CDR3: CASSLARGAGGYTF. CDR3 DNA sequence: TGTGCCAGCAGTTTAGCGCGGGGGGCCGGAGGCTACACCTTC.

This clonotype was counted between two and nine times. The V call is TRBV5-4, the J call TRBJ2-1; tentative D call: TRBD2 (6 bases). The V end was cut by 4 bases, the J end by 4 bases, with 18 bases between. The CDR3 sequence is 16 residues long. Germline CDR1 and CDR2: SGHNT and YYREEE (reference sequence). CDR3 DNA: TGTGCCAGCAGCCCCAGAACCGGGACTGCATACAATGAGCAGTTCTTC. Residues: CASSPRTGTAYNEQFF.

The chain carries TRBV12-3 or TRBV12-4 and TRBJ1-1, with TRBD1 matching over 7 bases. After removal of 4 bases from V and 4 bases from J, the junction contained 9 bases not matched to a gene. The CDR3 consists of 15 residues. CDR3 in amino acids: CASSSGRGFGTEAFF. DNA of the CDR3: TGTGCCAGCAGTTCGGGCAGGGGGTTCGGCACTGAAGCTTTCTTT.

This clonotype came up a few times. The gene calls are TRBV10-3 and TRBJ2-5; D is unclear. The germline V gene encodes CDR1 ENHRY and CDR2 SYGVKD. V lost 10 bases and J lost 4, with 19 bases in between. The CDR3 contains 14 residues. The CDR3 loop is CATGPAQAPETQYF. In DNA, the CDR3 is TGTGCCACCGGGCCGGCTCAGGCTCCAGAGACCCAGTACTTC.

This chain uses TRBV7-8 with TRBJ2-7, with D perhaps TRBD2 (6 bases). Trimming removed 3 bases from V and 2 bases from J, with 17 bases in between. Per the germline V gene, CDR1 is SGHVS and CDR2 is FQNEAQ. CDR3 length: 16 amino acids. The CDR3 sequence: CASSFIVREAAYEQYF. The CDR3 DNA follows: TGTGCCAGCAGCTTTATTGTCAGGGAGGCCGCCTACGAGCAGTACTTC. The whole variable domain, remainder taken from reference TRBV7-8 and TRBJ2-7, is GAGVSQSPRYKVAKRGQDVALRCDPISGHVSLFWYQQALGQGPEFLTYFQNEAQLDKSGLPSDRFFAERPEGSVSTLKIQRTQQEDSAVYLCASSFIVREAAYEQYFGPGTRLTVT.

The chain links TRBV12-3 or TRBV12-4 to TRBJ2-5, with 8 bases matching TRBD1. V was clipped by 5 bases and J by 5 bases; unmatched bases: 7. The CDR3 loop spans 14 amino acids. CDR3 in DNA: TGTGCCAGCAGTCTGGACAGGGTCACGGAGACCCAGTACTTC. It is translated as CASSLDRVTETQYF.

The chain carries TRBV12-3 or TRBV12-4 and TRBJ1-1; D not resolved. V gave up 5 bases and J gave up 11 bases, with 18 bases separating them. The CDR3 runs to 13 residues. CDR3 DNA: TGTGCCAGCAGTCCTATTGCTGAGTACTCGGCTTTCTTT. Encoded protein: CASSPIAEYSAFF.

Only one count was recorded for this clonotype. For the CDR3, the DNA is TGTGCCAGCAGTTACGAGACTAGCGGGAGATATTACGAGCAGTACTTC. The encoded protein is CASSYETSGRYYEQYF. The chain couples TRBV6-5 to TRBJ2-7, with TRBD2 identical over 12 bases. This CDR3 spans 16 amino acids. CDR1 is MNHEY, CDR2 SVGAGI, per germline. Unmatched junction bases numbered 6, after V lost 2 bases and J lost 4 bases.

The rearrangement uses TRBV7-9 and TRBJ1-3, with 9 bases lining up with TRBD1. From germline, CDR1 is SEHNR and CDR2 FQNEAQ (reference sequence). The CDR3 is made up of 16 amino acids. The V and J ends lost 3 bases and 3 bases, in that order; junction bases with no gene match: 6. The CDR3 DNA reads TGTGCCAGCAGCTTCCTACAGGGGGCGCTTGGAAACACCATATATTTT. Its protein product is CASSFLQGALGNTIYF.

This clonotype has only a few counts. The chain carries TRBV12-3 or TRBV12-4 and TRBJ1-5, with a tentative D call TRBD1 (5 bases). CDR3 length: 16 residues. Trimming stripped 3 bases from V and 4 bases from J, with 16 bases between. The CDR3 nucleotides read TGTGCCAGCAGTTTGACGGCAGGGCGAGGGAATCAGCCCCAGCATTTT. Its protein is CASSLTAGRGNQPQHF.

The rearrangement links TRBV5-1 to TRBJ2-3; 9 nucleotides line up with TRBD2. This CDR3 spans 15 amino acids. The V gene's germline CDR1 is SGHRS and CDR2 YFSETQ. With 4 bases clipped from V and 6 bases from J, the junction kept 9 bases outside the gene matches. The DNA of the CDR3 is TGCGCCAGCAGCCAACTTAGCGGGGGAGCCGATACGCAGTATTTT. This encodes CASSQLSGGADTQYF.

This clonotype turned up a few times. CDR3 nucleotide sequence: TGTGCCAGCAGCTTAAAGCCGACCTACGAGCAGTACTTC. Translation gives CASSLKPTYEQYF. The chain employs TRBV7-2 and TRBJ2-7; D is unclear. V lost 2 bases and J lost 2, with 7 bases in between. This CDR3 comprises 13 residues. Germline lookup yields CDR1 SGHTA and CDR2 FQGNSA.

A few counts support this clonotype. The CDR3 DNA is TGTGCCAGCAGCCATTGGCGGGAGGGCCAATTTTCCGGGGAGCTGTTTTTT. This encodes CASSHWREGQFSGELFF. V and J are TRBV14 and TRBJ2-2, with 9 bases matching TRBD2. With V trimmed by 3 bases and J by 6 bases, 11 bases remained unmatched. This CDR3 is 17 amino acids long. Germline V lookup: CDR1 SGHDN, CDR2 FVKESK.

The DNA for the CDR3 is TGTGCCAGCAGCTTAACCGCCCCGGGACAGGGTTCCCACGAGCAGTACTTC. Translated, it gives CASSLTAPGQGSHEQYF. The J gene is TRBJ2-7, the V gene TRBV7-9; 9 nucleotides align to TRBD1. J was trimmed by 5 bases and V by 2 bases; bases with no gene match: 13. CDR3 length: 17 residues. Germline V gives CDR1 SEHNR, CDR2 FQNEAQ (reference sequence).

This clonotype was detected a few times. This chain links TRBV27 with TRBJ1-2; unclear D gene. CDR1 is MNHEY and CDR2 is SMNVEV in the germline V gene (reference sequence). The CDR3 contains 14 residues. V gave up 3 bases and J gave up 4 bases, with 12 bases separating them. This CDR3 reads CASSFKRSSYGYTF. The CDR3 DNA follows: TGTGCCAGCAGTTTTAAGAGGTCTTCCTATGGCTACACCTTC.

The chain combines TRBV27 with TRBJ1-5; D is unresolved. Germline V gene sequence: CDR1 MNHEY, CDR2 SMNVEV (reference sequence). This CDR3 spans 14 amino acids. Trimming removed 1 base from V and 7 bases from J, with 11 bases in between. CDR3 amino acids: CASSLLGSGQPQHF. Here the CDR3 DNA reads TGTGCCAGCAGTTTATTAGGTTCGGGACAGCCCCAGCATTTT.

The chain is built from TRBV6-2 or TRBV6-3 and TRBJ2-1, with TRBD2 as a possible D gene (5 bases). This CDR3 spans 14 amino acids. The V and J ends lost 8 bases and 0 bases respectively, with 11 bases between them. Germline-derived CDR1 and CDR2 are MNHEY and SVGEGT. CDR3 loop: CASLLGSSYNEQFF. The CDR3 coding sequence is TGTGCCAGCCTTCTTGGGAGCTCCTACAATGAGCAGTTCTTC.

This chain joins TRBV2 and TRBJ1-1, with TRBD1 matching 7 bases. V gave up 5 bases and J gave up 11 bases; unmatched junction bases: 11. The CDR3 contains 13 residues. In germline, CDR1 is SNHLY, CDR2 FYNNEI. The CDR3 loop reads CASSTISTGLAFF. The CDR3 DNA sequence: TGTGCCAGCAGTACCATTTCGACAGGGTTGGCTTTCTTT.

This chain uses TRBV29-1 with TRBJ1-2; the D is unclear. The CDR3 is 10 amino acids. With 4 bases removed from V and 7 bases from J, the gap between germline ends came to 7 bases. Germline V gene sequence: CDR1 SQVTM, CDR2 ANQGSEA. CDR3 loop: CSVGSGGYTF. In DNA, the CDR3 is TGCAGCGTTGGCTCAGGTGGCTACACCTTC.